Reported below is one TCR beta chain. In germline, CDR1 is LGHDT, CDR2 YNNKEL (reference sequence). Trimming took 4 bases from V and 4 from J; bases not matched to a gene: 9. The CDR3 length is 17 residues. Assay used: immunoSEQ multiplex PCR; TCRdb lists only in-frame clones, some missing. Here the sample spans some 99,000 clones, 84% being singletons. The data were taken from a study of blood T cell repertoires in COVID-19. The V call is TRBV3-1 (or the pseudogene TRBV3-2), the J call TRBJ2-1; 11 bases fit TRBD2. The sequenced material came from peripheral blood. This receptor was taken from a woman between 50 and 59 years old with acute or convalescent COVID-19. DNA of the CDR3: TGTGCCAGCAGCCCCAAGCCCGGGACTAGCGGTTACAATGAGCAGTTCTTC. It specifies CASSPKPGTSGYNEQFF.